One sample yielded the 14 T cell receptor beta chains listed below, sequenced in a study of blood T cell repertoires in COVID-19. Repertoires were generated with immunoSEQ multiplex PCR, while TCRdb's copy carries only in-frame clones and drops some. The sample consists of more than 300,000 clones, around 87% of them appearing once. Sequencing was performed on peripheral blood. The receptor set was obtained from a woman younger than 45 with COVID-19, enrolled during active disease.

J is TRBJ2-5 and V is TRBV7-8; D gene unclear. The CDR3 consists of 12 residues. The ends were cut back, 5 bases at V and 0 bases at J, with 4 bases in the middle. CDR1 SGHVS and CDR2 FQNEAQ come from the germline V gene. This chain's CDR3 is CASSEYQETQYF. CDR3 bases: TGTGCCAGCAGCGAGTACCAAGAGACCCAGTACTTC. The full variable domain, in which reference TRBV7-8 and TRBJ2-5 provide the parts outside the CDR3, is GAGVSQSPRYKVAKRGQDVALRCDPISGHVSLFWYQQALGQGPEFLTYFQNEAQLDKSGLPSDRFFAERPEGSVSTLKIQRTQQEDSAVYLCASSEYQETQYFGPGTRLLVL.

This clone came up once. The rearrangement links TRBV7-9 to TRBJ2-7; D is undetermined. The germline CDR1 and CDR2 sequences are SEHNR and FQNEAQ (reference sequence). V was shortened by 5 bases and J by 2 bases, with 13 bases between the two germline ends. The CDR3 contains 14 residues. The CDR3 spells CASSPGFNPYEQYF. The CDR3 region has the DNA TGTGCCAGCAGCCCCGGGTTCAATCCCTACGAGCAGTACTTC.

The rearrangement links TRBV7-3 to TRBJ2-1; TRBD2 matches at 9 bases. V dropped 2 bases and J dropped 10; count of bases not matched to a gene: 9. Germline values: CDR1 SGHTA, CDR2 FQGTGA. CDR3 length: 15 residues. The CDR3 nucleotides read TGTGCCAGCAGCTTAGACGGTCTAGCGGGAAACGAGCAGTTCTTC. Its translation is CASSLDGLAGNEQFF.

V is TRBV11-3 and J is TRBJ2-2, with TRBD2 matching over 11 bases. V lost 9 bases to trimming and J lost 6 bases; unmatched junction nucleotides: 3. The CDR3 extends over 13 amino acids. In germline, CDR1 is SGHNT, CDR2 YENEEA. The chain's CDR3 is CASGSGRAGELFF. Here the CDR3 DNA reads TGTGCCAGTGGTAGCGGGAGGGCCGGGGAGCTGTTTTTT.

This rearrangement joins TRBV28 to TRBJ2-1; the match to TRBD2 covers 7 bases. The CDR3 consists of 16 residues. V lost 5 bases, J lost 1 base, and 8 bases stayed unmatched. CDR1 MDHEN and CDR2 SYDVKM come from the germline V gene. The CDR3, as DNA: TGTGCCAGCAGTCCCCAAGCGGGGCTTTCCTACAATGAGCAGTTCTTC. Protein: CASSPQAGLSYNEQFF. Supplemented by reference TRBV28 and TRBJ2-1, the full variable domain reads DVKVTQSSRYLVKRTGEKVFLECVQDMDHENMFWYRQDPGLGLRLIYFSYDVKMKEKGDIPEGYSVSREKKERFSLILESASTNQTSMYLCASSPQAGLSYNEQFFGPGTRLTVL.

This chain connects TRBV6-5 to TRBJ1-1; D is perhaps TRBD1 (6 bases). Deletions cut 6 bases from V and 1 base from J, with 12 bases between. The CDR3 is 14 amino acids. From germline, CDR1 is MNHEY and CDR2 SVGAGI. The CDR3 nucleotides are TGTGCCAGCAGACCCGGGGGGGCGAACACTGAAGCTTTCTTT. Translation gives CASRPGGANTEAFF.

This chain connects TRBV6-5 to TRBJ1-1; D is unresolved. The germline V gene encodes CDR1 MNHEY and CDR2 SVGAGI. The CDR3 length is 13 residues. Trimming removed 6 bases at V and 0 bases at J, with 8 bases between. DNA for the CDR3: TGTGCCAGCAGGTGGGCAGTGAACACTGAAGCTTTCTTT. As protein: CASRWAVNTEAFF.

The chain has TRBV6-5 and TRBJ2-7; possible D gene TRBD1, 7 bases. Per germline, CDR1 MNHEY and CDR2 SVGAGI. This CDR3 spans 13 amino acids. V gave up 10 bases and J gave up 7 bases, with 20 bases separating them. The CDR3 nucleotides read TGTGCCACTGCGACAGGGAGGATGGGAGAGCAGTACTTC. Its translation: CATATGRMGEQYF.

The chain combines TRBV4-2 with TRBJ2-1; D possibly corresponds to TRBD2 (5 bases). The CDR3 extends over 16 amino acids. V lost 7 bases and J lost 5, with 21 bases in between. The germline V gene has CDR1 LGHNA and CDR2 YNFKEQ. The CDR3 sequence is CASTLSSALGNNEQFF. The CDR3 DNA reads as TGTGCCAGCACCTTAAGCTCAGCCCTCGGGAACAATGAGCAGTTCTTC.

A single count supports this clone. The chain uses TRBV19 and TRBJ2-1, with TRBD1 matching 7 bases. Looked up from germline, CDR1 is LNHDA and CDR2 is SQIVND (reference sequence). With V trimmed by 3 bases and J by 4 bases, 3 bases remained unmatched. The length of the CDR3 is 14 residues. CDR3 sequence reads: CASSIGTDYNEQFF. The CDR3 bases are TGTGCCAGTAGTATCGGGACAGATTACAATGAGCAGTTCTTC.

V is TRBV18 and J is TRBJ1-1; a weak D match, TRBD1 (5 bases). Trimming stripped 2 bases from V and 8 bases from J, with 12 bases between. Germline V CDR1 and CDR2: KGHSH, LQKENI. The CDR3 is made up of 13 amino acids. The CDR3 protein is CASSPGQQVEAFF. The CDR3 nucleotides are TGTGCCAGCTCACCAGGACAACAGGTCGAAGCTTTCTTT.

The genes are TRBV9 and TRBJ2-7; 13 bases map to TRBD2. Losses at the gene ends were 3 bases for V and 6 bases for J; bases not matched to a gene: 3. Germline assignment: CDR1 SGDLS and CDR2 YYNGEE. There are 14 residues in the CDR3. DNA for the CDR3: TGTGCCAGCAGCGCAGGACTAGCGGGAGTCGAGCAGTACTTC. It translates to CASSAGLAGVEQYF.

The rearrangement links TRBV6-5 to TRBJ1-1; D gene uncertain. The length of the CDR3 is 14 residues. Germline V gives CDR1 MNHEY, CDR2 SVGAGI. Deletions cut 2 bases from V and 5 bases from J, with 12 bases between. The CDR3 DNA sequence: TGTGCCAGCAGTTACCGGGGAAGTGGAACTGAAGCTTTCTTT. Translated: CASSYRGSGTEAFF.

The CDR3 coding sequence is TGCGCCAGCAGCCCGATGGTGGTAGACTACGAGCAGTACTTC. Protein sequence: CASSPMVVDYEQYF. The chain uses TRBV5-1 and TRBJ2-7; D gene unclear. The V gene's germline CDR1 is SGHRS and CDR2 YFSETQ. This CDR3 region has 14 residues. Trimming took off 4 bases at V and 3 bases at J, with 14 bases between the two ends.